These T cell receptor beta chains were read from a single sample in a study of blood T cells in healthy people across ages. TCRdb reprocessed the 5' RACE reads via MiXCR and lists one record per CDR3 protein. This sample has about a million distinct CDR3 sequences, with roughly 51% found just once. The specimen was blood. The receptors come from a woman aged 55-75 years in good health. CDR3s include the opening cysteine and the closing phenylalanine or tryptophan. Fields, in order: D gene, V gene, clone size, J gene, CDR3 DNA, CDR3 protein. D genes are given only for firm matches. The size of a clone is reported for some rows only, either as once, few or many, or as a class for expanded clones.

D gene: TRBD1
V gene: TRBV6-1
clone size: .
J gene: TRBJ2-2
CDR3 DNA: TGTGCCAGCGGGGACAGGGCGGAACAGACCGGGGACCTGTTTTTT
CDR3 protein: CASGDRAEQTGDLFF

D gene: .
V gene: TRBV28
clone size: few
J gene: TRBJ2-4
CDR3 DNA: TGTGCCAGCAGTTCCCTCCTCTCTGGCGGGGAGGCCAAAAACATTCAGTACTTC
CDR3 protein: CASSSLLSGGEAKNIQYF

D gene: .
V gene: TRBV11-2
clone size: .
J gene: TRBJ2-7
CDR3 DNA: TGTGCCAGCAACTTAGTCGGGTGGGAGAGGGACTACGAGCAGTACTTC
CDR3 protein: CASNLVGWERDYEQYF

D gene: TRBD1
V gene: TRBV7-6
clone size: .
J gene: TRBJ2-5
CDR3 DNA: TGTGCCAGCAGCTTTTGGTCCGGGACAGAAGAGACCCAGTACTTC
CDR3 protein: CASSFWSGTEETQYF

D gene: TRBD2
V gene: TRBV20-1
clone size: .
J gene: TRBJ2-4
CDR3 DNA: TGCAGTGCTAGTGAAACGGGAGGGTTAGCCAGAAACATTCAGTACTTC
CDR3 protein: CSASETGGLARNIQYF

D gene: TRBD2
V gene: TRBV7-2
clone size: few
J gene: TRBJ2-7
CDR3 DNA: TGTGCCAGCAGCTTAGTGGCGGGAGGGGGTATCGAGCAGTACTTC
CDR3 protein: CASSLVAGGGIEQYF

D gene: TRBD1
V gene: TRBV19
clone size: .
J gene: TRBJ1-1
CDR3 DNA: TGTGCCAGTAGCTTGACAGGGGGGTATGAAGCTTTCTTT
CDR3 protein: CASSLTGGYEAFF

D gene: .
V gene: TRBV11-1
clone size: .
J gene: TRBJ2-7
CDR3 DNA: TGTGCCAGCAGCGTACCCGGGACTCGAAACGAGCAGTACTTC
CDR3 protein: CASSVPGTRNEQYF

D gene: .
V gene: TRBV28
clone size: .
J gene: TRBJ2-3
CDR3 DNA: TGTGCCAGCGCTCCAAGGGAACTAGGGAGCACAGATACGCAGTATTTT
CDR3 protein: CASAPRELGSTDTQYF

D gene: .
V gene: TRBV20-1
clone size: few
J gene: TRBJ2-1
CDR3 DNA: TGCAGTGCCAAACTAGACGCCCGGGACAATGAGCAGTTCTTC
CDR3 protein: CSAKLDARDNEQFF

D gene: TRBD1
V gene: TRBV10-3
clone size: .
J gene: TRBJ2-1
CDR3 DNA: TGTGCCATCGGGGGACAGGACAATGAGCAGTTCTTC
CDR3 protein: CAIGGQDNEQFF

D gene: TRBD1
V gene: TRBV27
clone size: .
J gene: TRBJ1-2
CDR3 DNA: TGTGCCTGCGGCACAGGGGGCCATGGCTACACCTTC
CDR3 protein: CACGTGGHGYTF